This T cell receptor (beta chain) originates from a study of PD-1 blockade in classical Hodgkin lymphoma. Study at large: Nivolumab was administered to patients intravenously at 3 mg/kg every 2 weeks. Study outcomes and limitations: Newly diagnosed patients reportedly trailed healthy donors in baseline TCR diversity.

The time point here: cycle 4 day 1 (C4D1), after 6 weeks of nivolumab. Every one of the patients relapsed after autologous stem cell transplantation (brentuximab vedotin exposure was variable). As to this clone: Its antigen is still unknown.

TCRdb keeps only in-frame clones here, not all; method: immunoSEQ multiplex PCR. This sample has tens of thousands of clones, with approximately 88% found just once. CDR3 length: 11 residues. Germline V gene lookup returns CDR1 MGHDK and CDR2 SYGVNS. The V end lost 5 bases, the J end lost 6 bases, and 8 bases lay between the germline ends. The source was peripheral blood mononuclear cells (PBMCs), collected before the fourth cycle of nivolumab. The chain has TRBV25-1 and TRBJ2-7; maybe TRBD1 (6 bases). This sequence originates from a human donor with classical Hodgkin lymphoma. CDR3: CASSWGREQYF. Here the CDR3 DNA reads TGTGCCAGCAGTTGGGGGCGCGAGCAGTACTTC.